Sequencing of this T cell receptor (beta chain) was carried out in a study of blood T cell repertoires in COVID-19. About the study: Sample material is recorded as cDNA or gDNA derived from T cells, B-cell-depleted T cells, or PBMCs.

The V gene lost 3 bases and the J gene lost 4 bases, with 4 bases spanning the gap. In germline, CDR1 is LNHDA, CDR2 SQIVND (reference sequence). The CDR3 loop spans 12 amino acids. Per the original methods: Researchers report that nucleated cell counts were estimated from reference gene primer amplification. Data came from immunoSEQ multiplex PCR; TCRdb stores just in-frame clones and leaves some out. The V and J calls and clone size are taken from that table; D and trimming were inferred from the DNA. Here the sample spans tens of thousands of clones, around 90% being singletons. The sequenced sample was peripheral blood. The sequence was collected from a woman aged 45 to 65 with COVID-19, enrolled during active disease. This chain uses TRBV19 with TRBJ1-5; D unresolved. CDR3 nucleotide sequence: TGTGCCAGTAGTATGAGGAATCAGCCCCAGCATTTT. As protein: CASSMRNQPQHF.